This T cell receptor beta chain was profiled in a study of cytomegalovirus exposure and HLA in healthy donors. This clone was counted a few times. The PCR ran on 60 Vbeta and 13 Jbeta primers. Clones were sequenced by immunoSEQ multiplex PCR, and TCRdb holds only the in-frame ones, with some missing. Of 18,000 or so clones listed, 65% to 75% are singletons. Germline loops: CDR1 MNHNS, CDR2 SASEGT. V shed 6 bases and J shed 4 bases, with 18 bases lying between them. CDR3 length: 15 residues. Sequenced: PBMCs. This TCR was recovered from a man younger than 30 in good health and CMV-seronegative. V and J are TRBV6-1 and TRBJ2-5; TRBD2 is a possible D gene (7 bases). The CDR3 DNA reads as TGTGCCAGCAGGAGTGGGGGGGCCCGGAGAGAGACCCAGTACTTC. Translating it yields CASRSGGARRETQYF.